Below are 28 T cell receptor beta chains sequenced from a single sample in a study of T cell responses to AZD1222 COVID-19 vaccine. The method was immunoSEQ multiplex PCR; TCRdb's version includes in-frame clones alone and lacks a portion of them. The repertoire holds some 94,000 clones, with roughly nine tenths as singletons. The sample here was peripheral blood, taken on day 0 of AZD1222 vaccination. Every receptor here comes from an adult in good health.

The chain has TRBV19 and TRBJ1-3; D call uncertain. V dropped 3 bases and J dropped 0 bases, with 3 bases sitting between them. The germline gives CDR1 LNHDA, CDR2 SQIVND (reference sequence). The CDR3 is made up of 13 amino acids. Here the CDR3 DNA reads TGTGCCAGTAGTATGGGCTCTGGAAACACCATATATTTT. It codes for CASSMGSGNTIYF.

The chain joins TRBV11-2 to TRBJ2-7; D unclear. The V gene lost 0 bases and the J gene lost 0 bases, with 9 bases spanning the gap. CDR1 is SGHAT and CDR2 is FQNNGV in the germline V gene. CDR3 length: 15 residues. The CDR3 sequence is CASSLDLPVSYEQYF. The CDR3 bases are TGTGCCAGCAGCTTAGACTTACCAGTCTCCTACGAGCAGTACTTC.

By proportion, this clone is medium-sized (0.01 to 0.1%). The rearrangement joins TRBV4-1 to TRBJ2-1; 7 bases agree with TRBD2. Trimming cost V 5 bases and J 6 bases; bases outside gene matches: 22. CDR3 length equals 19 residues. Germline V gives CDR1 MGHRA, CDR2 YSYEKL. The CDR3 DNA reads as TGCGCCAGCAGCACCCGACTCCGGGACCTAGCGGCCGGGGGCAATGAGCAGTTCTTC. Translation gives CASSTRLRDLAAGGNEQFF.

This clone was picked up one time. This chain connects TRBV30 to TRBJ1-6; possible D gene TRBD1, 6 bases. V was cut by 3 bases and J by 10 bases, with 16 bases left in between. This CDR3 contains 14 residues. Germline V gene data show CDR1 as GTSNPN and CDR2 as SVGIG (reference sequence). CDR3 nucleotide sequence: TGTGCCTGGAGCTGGGGGGGGCGCGGATCACCCCTCCACTTT. Translated: CAWSWGGRGSPLHF.

This clone was seen only once. This chain links TRBV27 with TRBJ1-2, with 7 positions matching TRBD1. CDR1 and CDR2 (germline): MNHEY, SMNVEV (reference sequence). The CDR3 loop spans 13 amino acids. With V trimmed by 3 bases and J by 7 bases, 5 bases remained unmatched. CDR3 nucleotide sequence: TGTGCCAGCAGTTTCAACGACAGGGTTGGCTACACCTTC. This sequence encodes CASSFNDRVGYTF.

V and J are TRBV7-9 and TRBJ2-2; no definite D call. CDR1 is SEHNR and CDR2 is FQNEAQ in the germline V gene (reference sequence). V lost 1 base, J lost 3 bases, and 3 bases lay in between. The CDR3 length is 13 residues. CDR3 nucleotides: TGTGCCAGCAGCTTAGGGGACACCGGGGAGCTGTTTTTT. Its protein is CASSLGDTGELFF.

This clone is medium-sized (0.01 to 0.1%) by share. V and J are TRBV2 and TRBJ2-7; possibly TRBD1 or TRBD2 for D (5 bases each). This CDR3 region has 17 residues. Germline loops: CDR1 SNHLY, CDR2 FYNNEI. Trimming cost V 3 bases and J 0 bases, with 18 bases left between them. CDR3 nucleotide sequence: TGTGCCAGCAGTGAGTTCTGGGACCCCCTGACCTCCTACGAGCAGTACTTC. Translated: CASSEFWDPLTSYEQYF.

The chain has TRBV28 and TRBJ2-1; TRBD2 matches at 10 bases. CDR3 size: 12 residues. Germline V gene data show CDR1 as MDHEN and CDR2 as SYDVKM. CDR3 loop: CGSGRGLGVQFF. CDR3 DNA sequence: TGTGGAAGCGGGAGGGGCCTAGGAGTGCAGTTCTTC.

The J gene is TRBJ2-5, the V gene TRBV18; D is unclear. The CDR3 contains 11 residues. CDR1 and CDR2 from the germline V gene are KGHSH and LQKENI. Trimming shortened V by 4 bases and J by 1 base, and 1 base separated the two germline ends. CDR3 protein: CASSLQETQYF. The CDR3 bases are TGTGCCAGCTCACTCCAAGAGACCCAGTACTTC. Using reference TRBV18 and TRBJ2-5 for the parts outside the CDR3, the full variable domain is NAGVMQNPRHLVRRRGQEARLRCSPMKGHSHVYWYRQLPEEGLKFMVYLQKENIIDESGMPKERFSAEFPKEGPSILRIQQVVRGDSAAYFCASSLQETQYFGPGTRLLVL.

V and J are TRBV7-2 and TRBJ2-5, with D hard to call. There are 14 residues in the CDR3. V lost 0 bases, J lost 3 bases, and 8 bases lay in between. The V gene's germline CDR1 is SGHTA and CDR2 FQGNSA. The DNA for the CDR3 is TGTGCCAGCAGCTTAGCAGCCGCTAAAGAGACCCAGTACTTC. This translates into CASSLAAAKETQYF.

The chain links TRBV5-1 to TRBJ2-2, with D perhaps TRBD2 (6 bases). V lost 0 bases and J 1 base, leaving 13 bases between the germline ends. Germline V gene lookup returns CDR1 SGHRS and CDR2 YFSETQ. The CDR3 runs to 17 residues. The DNA for the CDR3 is TGCGCCAGCAGCTTGGCCCGAGGGGAGGAGAACACCGGGGAGCTGTTTTTT. This gives the protein CASSLARGEENTGELFF. Combining the CDR3 with reference TRBV5-1 and TRBJ2-2 gives the whole variable domain KAGVTQTPRYLIKTRGQQVTLSCSPISGHRSVSWYQQTPGQGLQFLFEYFSETQRNKGNFPGRFSGRQFSNSRSEMNVSTLELGDSALYLCASSLARGEENTGELFFGEGSRLTVL.

The chain has TRBV3-1 (or the pseudogene TRBV3-2) and TRBJ1-3; no clear D gene. Germline assignment: CDR1 LGHDT and CDR2 YNNKEL (reference sequence). The CDR3 extends over 13 amino acids. V shed 2 bases and J shed 2 bases, with 4 bases lying between them. Written as DNA, the CDR3 is TGTGCCAGCAGCCAACAGGCTGGAAACACCATATATTTT. It codes for CASSQQAGNTIYF.

This clone occurred once. V gene TRBV7-3 combines with J gene TRBJ1-6; D is undetermined. The CDR3 is made up of 12 amino acids. Trimming left V 4 bases short and J 10 bases short, with 8 bases between. CDR1 and CDR2 (germline): SGHTA, FQGTGA. The CDR3 region is CASSSPGSPLHF. CDR3 coding DNA: TGTGCCAGCAGCTCCCCCGGATCACCCCTCCACTTT.

V usage is TRBV6-6 and J usage is TRBJ2-2; no firm D call. The CDR3 loop spans 16 amino acids. Germline CDR1 reads MNHNY; CDR2 reads SVGAGI (reference sequence). Trimming removed 8 bases from V and 2 bases from J, with 18 bases in between. CDR3 in DNA: TGTGCCAGCGGCCGGAAGACTTATCTCAACACCGGGGAGCTGTTTTTT. This codes for CASGRKTYLNTGELFF.

V usage is TRBV5-1 and J usage is TRBJ2-1; D may be TRBD1 (5 bases). The germline V and J ends were trimmed by 1 base and 8 bases, with 10 bases remaining between them. Germline CDR1 SGHRS, CDR2 YFSETQ. The CDR3 spans 13 residues. Here the CDR3 reads CASSLQGFHEQFF. DNA of the CDR3: TGCGCCAGCAGCTTGCAGGGTTTCCATGAGCAGTTCTTC.

The gene calls are TRBV10-3 and TRBJ2-1; D gene unclear. V lost 4 bases, J lost 5 bases, and 9 bases lay in between. This CDR3 comprises 13 residues. Germline V lookup: CDR1 ENHRY, CDR2 SYGVKD. This CDR3 reads CAISGWKNNEQFF. The CDR3 bases are TGTGCCATCAGTGGATGGAAAAACAATGAGCAGTTCTTC.

The genes are TRBV28 and TRBJ2-7; D not certain. This CDR3 comprises 14 residues. Germline assignment: CDR1 MDHEN and CDR2 SYDVKM. V was pared by 4 bases and J by 2 bases, with 12 bases between. The CDR3 coding sequence is TGTGCCAGCAGTTCGAATAGTATCCCCTACGAGCAGTACTTC. This gives the protein CASSSNSIPYEQYF.

The genes are TRBV5-1 and TRBJ2-1; a weak D match, TRBD2 (5 bases). CDR3 size: 16 residues. Trimming removed 2 bases at V and 0 bases at J, with 12 bases between. Per the germline V gene, CDR1 is SGHRS and CDR2 is YFSETQ. CDR3 DNA: TGCGCCAGCAGCTTTGGACTTACCAGCTCCTACAATGAGCAGTTCTTC. This translates into CASSFGLTSSYNEQFF.

This chain links TRBV27 with TRBJ1-5; D not resolved. Between the trimmed V and J ends, which lost 2 bases and 9 bases, there was a span of 17 bases. This CDR3 spans 15 amino acids. Germline V CDR1 and CDR2: MNHEY, SMNVEV (reference sequence). The chain's CDR3 is CASSLRWQASRPQHF. The CDR3 bases are TGTGCCAGCAGTTTACGTTGGCAGGCCTCACGGCCCCAGCATTTT.

This clone was recorded a few times. The rearrangement joins TRBV20-1 to TRBJ1-5, with 10 bases matching TRBD1. CDR1 is DFQATT, CDR2 SNEGSKA, per germline (reference sequence). This CDR3 spans 11 amino acids. V was pared by 6 bases and J by 11 bases, with 4 bases of the junction left unmatched. The chain's CDR3 is CSADRGRAQHF. The CDR3 DNA reads as TGCAGTGCCGACAGGGGGCGGGCCCAGCATTTT.

The chain combines TRBV7-9 with TRBJ1-1; 7 positions agree with TRBD1. The junction had 2 bases not matched to a gene; V was cut back by 5 bases and J by 2 bases. CDR1 and CDR2 (germline): SEHNR, FQNEAQ (reference sequence). CDR3 length: 13 amino acids. CDR3 in DNA: TGTGCCAGCAGCCCAGGGGGTAACACTGAAGCTTTCTTT. Its protein is CASSPGGNTEAFF.

This clone was detected only once. The chain combines TRBV7-2 with TRBJ1-6; no definite D call. The CDR3 is made up of 15 amino acids. The ends were cut back, 2 bases at V and 6 bases at J, with 11 bases in the middle. Germline V gene sequence: CDR1 SGHTA, CDR2 FQGNSA. CDR3 bases: TGTGCCAGCAGCTTACGGGTGTTGGCTAATTCACCCCTCCACTTT. It codes for CASSLRVLANSPLHF.

In DNA, the CDR3 is TGTGCCAGCAGTTTGAGCAGGGTGGGCACTGAAGCTTTCTTT. Translation gives CASSLSRVGTEAFF. The chain joins TRBV28 to TRBJ1-1, with D perhaps matching TRBD1 (5 bases). Per germline, CDR1 MDHEN and CDR2 SYDVKM. Trimming removed 3 bases at V and 4 bases at J, with 12 bases between. There are 14 residues in the CDR3.

The gene calls are TRBV28 and TRBJ1-3; D is undetermined. CDR1 is MDHEN, CDR2 SYDVKM, per germline. The V gene lost 8 bases and the J gene lost 0 bases, with 11 bases spanning the gap. The CDR3 loop spans 14 amino acids. The DNA for the CDR3 is TGTGCCAGCTTCGCTAGCCACTCTGGAAACACCATATATTTT. Its protein product is CASFASHSGNTIYF.

The rearrangement links TRBV2 to TRBJ1-5; TRBD1 is a possible D gene (5 bases). The length of the CDR3 is 14 residues. The V and J ends lost 3 bases and 2 bases respectively, with 8 bases between them. The germline V gene has CDR1 SNHLY and CDR2 FYNNEI. The CDR3 region is CASSDFRGNQPQHF. CDR3 DNA: TGTGCCAGCAGTGATTTCAGGGGCAATCAGCCCCAGCATTTT.

The chain recombines TRBV25-1 with TRBJ1-6, with 9 bases fitting TRBD1. Germline V gene data show CDR1 as MGHDK and CDR2 as SYGVNS. J lost 14 bases, V lost 2 bases, and 7 bases had no gene match. The CDR3 loop spans 14 amino acids. This chain's CDR3 is CASSETGGSEALHF. CDR3 bases: TGTGCCAGCAGTGAAACAGGGGGCTCGGAAGCCCTCCACTTT.

V usage is TRBV7-4 and J usage is TRBJ1-1, with a weak D call TRBD1 (6 bases). CDR1 is SGHVT and CDR2 is SQSDAQ in the germline V gene. Trimming removed 2 bases at V and 1 base at J, with 11 bases between. This CDR3 is 15 amino acids long. CDR3 amino acids: CASSLFGQPNTEAFF. In nucleotides, the CDR3 is TGTGCCAGCAGCTTATTCGGACAGCCGAACACTGAAGCTTTCTTT.

The chain uses TRBV29-1 and TRBJ1-5; D possibly corresponds to TRBD1 (5 bases). V lost 7 bases, J lost 6 bases, and 13 bases lay in between. Germline lookup yields CDR1 SQVTM and CDR2 ANQGSEA. The CDR3 covers 12 residues. CDR3 loop: CSAGTAGQPQHF. In DNA, the CDR3 is TGCAGCGCCGGGACTGCAGGTCAGCCCCAGCATTTT. Full variable domain (outside the CDR3, taken from reference TRBV29-1 and TRBJ1-5): SAVISQKPSRDICQRGTSLTIQCQVDSQVTMMFWYRQQPGQSLTLIATANQGSEATYESGFVIDKFPISRPNLTFSTLTVSNMSPEDSSIYLCSAGTAGQPQHFGDGTRLSIL.